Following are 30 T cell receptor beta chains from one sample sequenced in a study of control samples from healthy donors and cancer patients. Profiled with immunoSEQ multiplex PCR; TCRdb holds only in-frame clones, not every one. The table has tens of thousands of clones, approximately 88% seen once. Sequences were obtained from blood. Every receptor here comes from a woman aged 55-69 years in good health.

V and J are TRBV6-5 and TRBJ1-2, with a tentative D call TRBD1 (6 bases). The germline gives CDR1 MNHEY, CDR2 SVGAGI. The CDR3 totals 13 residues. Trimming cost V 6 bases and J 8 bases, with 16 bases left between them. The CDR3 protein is CASSPWGADGYTF. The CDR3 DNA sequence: TGTGCCAGCAGCCCCTGGGGGGCGGACGGCTACACCTTC.

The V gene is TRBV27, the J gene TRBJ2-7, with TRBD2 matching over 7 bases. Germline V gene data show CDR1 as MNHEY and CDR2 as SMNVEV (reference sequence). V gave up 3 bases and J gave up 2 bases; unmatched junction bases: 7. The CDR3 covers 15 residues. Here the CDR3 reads CASSLKGGGTYEQYF. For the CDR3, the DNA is TGTGCCAGCAGTTTGAAGGGCGGGGGAACCTACGAGCAGTACTTC.

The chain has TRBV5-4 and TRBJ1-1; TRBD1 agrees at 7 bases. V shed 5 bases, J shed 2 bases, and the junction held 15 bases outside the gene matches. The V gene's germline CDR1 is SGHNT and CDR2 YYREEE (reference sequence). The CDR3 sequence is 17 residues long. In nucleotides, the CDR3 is TGTGCCAGCAGATCCGGGACAGCGAGCCTCACAAACACTGAAGCTTTCTTT. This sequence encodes CASRSGTASLTNTEAFF.

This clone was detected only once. As DNA, the CDR3 is TGTGCCAGCAGCTCACCTGAGGGGAGTTATGGCTACACCTTC. Residues: CASSSPEGSYGYTF. This chain joins TRBV7-9 and TRBJ1-2, with TRBD1 as a possible D gene (5 bases). Trimming took off 4 bases at V and 5 bases at J, with 14 bases between the two ends. Germline V gives CDR1 SEHNR, CDR2 FQNEAQ (reference sequence). The CDR3 is 14 residues long.

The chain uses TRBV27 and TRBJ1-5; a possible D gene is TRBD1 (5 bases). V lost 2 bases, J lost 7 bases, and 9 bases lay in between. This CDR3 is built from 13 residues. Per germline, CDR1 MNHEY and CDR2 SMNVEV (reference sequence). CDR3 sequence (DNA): TGTGCCAGCAGTTTAGGGGCGCGCCAGCCCCAGCATTTT. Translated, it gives CASSLGARQPQHF.

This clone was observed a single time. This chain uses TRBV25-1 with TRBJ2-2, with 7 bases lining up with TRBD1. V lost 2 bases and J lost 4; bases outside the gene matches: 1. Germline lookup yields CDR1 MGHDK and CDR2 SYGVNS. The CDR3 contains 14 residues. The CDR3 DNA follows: TGTGCCAGCAGTGAAACAGGGGCCACCGGGGAGCTGTTTTTT. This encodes CASSETGATGELFF.

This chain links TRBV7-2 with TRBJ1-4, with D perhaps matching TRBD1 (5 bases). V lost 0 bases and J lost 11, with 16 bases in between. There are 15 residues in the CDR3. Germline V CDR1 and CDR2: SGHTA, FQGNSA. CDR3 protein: CASSLAGSIKGKLFF. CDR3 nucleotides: TGTGCCAGCAGCTTAGCGGGCAGCATTAAGGGGAAACTGTTTTTT.

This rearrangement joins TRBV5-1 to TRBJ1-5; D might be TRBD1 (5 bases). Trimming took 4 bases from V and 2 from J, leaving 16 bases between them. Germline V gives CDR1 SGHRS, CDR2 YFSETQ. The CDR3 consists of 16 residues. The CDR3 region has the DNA TGCGCCAGCAGCCTCGGGGAGGGGTTTGGCAATCAGCCCCAGCATTTT. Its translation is CASSLGEGFGNQPQHF.

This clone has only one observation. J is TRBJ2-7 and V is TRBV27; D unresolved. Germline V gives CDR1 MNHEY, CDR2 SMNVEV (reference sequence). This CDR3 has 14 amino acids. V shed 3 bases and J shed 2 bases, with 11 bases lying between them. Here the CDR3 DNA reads TGTGCCAGCAGTTTCATAGGCGGAACCTACGAGCAGTACTTC. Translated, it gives CASSFIGGTYEQYF.

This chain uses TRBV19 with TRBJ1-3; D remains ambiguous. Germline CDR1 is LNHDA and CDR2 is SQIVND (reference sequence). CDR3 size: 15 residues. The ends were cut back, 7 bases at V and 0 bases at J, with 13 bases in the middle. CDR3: CASNTRINSGNTIYF. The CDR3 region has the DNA TGTGCCAGTAACACACGGATCAACTCTGGAAACACCATATATTTT. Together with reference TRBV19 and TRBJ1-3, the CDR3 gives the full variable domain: DGGITQSPKYLFRKEGQNVTLSCEQNLNHDAMYWYRQDPGQGLRLIYYSQIVNDFQKGDIAEGYSVSREKKESFPLTVTSAQKNPTAFYLCASNTRINSGNTIYFGEGSWLTVV.

DNA of the CDR3: TGTGCCAGCAGCCATCCAACAGGGGGCTCTAACAATCAGCCCCAGCATTTT. It translates to CASSHPTGGSNNQPQHF. The J gene is TRBJ1-5, the V gene TRBV14, with TRBD1 identical over 9 bases. CDR3 size: 17 residues. J lost 3 bases, V lost 3 bases, and 9 bases had no gene match. Germline V gene sequence: CDR1 SGHDN, CDR2 FVKESK.

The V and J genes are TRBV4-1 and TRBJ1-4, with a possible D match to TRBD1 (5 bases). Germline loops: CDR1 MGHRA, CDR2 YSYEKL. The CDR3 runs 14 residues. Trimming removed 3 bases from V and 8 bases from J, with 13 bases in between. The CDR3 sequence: CASSQSGGDEKLFF. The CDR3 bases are TGCGCCAGCAGCCAGTCTGGGGGGGACGAAAAACTGTTTTTT.

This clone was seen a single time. The DNA of the CDR3 is TGTGCCAGCAGCCTCCTAGCGGGAAGTCCAGAGACCCAGTACTTC. This translates into CASSLLAGSPETQYF. The chain has TRBV3-1 (or the pseudogene TRBV3-2) and TRBJ2-5; TRBD2 matches 9 bases. V shed 4 bases and J 4 bases; nucleotides not matched to a gene: 7. Germline CDR1 reads LGHDT; CDR2 reads YNNKEL (reference sequence). The CDR3 runs 15 residues.

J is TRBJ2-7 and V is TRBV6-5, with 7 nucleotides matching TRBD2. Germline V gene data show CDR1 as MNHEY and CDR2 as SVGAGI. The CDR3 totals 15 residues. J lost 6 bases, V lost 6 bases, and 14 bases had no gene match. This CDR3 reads CASSVGGGRPSEQYF. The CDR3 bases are TGTGCCAGCAGCGTAGGTGGCGGGAGACCGTCCGAGCAGTACTTC.

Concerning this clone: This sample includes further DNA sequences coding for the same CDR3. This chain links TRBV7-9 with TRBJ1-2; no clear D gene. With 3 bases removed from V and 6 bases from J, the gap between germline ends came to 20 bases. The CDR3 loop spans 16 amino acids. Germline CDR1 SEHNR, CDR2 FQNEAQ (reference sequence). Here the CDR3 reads CASSFLGHEWRNGYTF. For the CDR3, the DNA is TGTGCCAGCAGCTTCTTAGGTCACGAATGGAGAAATGGCTACACCTTC.

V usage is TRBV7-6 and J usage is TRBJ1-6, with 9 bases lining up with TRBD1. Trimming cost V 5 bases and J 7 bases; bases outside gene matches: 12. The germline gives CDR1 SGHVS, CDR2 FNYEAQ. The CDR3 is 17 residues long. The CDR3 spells CASSLGRGTGWNSPLHF. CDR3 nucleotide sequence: TGTGCCAGCAGCCTAGGGCGTGGGACAGGGTGGAATTCACCCCTCCACTTT.

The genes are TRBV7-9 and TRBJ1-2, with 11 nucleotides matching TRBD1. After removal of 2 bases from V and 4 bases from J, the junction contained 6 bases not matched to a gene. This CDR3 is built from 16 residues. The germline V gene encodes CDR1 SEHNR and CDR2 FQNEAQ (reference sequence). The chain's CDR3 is CASSLRRDRGFYGYTF. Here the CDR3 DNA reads TGTGCCAGCAGCTTAAGGAGGGACAGGGGGTTCTATGGCTACACCTTC.

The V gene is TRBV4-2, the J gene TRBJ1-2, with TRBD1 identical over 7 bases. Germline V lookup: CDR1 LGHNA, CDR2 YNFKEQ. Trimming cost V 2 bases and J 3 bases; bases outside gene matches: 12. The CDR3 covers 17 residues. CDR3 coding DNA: TGTGCCAGCAGCCAACTACTTTTCAGGGGGACGGACTATGGCTACACCTTC. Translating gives CASSQLLFRGTDYGYTF.

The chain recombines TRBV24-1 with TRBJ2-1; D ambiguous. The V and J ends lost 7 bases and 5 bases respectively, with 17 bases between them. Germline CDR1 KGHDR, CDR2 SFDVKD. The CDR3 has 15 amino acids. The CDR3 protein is CATSSPADGDNEQFF. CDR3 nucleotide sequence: TGTGCCACCAGCTCCCCCGCGGACGGAGACAATGAGCAGTTCTTC.

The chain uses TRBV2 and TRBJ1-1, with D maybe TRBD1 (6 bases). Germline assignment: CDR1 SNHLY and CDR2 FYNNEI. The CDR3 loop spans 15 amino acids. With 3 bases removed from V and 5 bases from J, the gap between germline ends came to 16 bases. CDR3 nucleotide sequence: TGTGCCAGCAGTGATTCCCGCAGGGGATGGACTGAAGCTTTCTTT. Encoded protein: CASSDSRRGWTEAFF.

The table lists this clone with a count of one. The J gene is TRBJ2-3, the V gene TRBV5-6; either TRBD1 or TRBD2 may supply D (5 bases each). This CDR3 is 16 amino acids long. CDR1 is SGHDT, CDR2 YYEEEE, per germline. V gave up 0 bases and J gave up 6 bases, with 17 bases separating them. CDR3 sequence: CASSLVGSGDADTQYF. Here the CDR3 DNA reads TGTGCCAGCAGCTTGGTAGGGTCCGGGGACGCGGATACGCAGTATTTT.

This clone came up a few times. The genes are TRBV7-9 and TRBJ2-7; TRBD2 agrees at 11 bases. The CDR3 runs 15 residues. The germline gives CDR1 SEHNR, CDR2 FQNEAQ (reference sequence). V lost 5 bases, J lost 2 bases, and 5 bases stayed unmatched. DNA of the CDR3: TGTGCCAGCAGCCGTAGCGGGGGGGCCCCCTACGAGCAGTACTTC. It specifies CASSRSGGAPYEQYF.

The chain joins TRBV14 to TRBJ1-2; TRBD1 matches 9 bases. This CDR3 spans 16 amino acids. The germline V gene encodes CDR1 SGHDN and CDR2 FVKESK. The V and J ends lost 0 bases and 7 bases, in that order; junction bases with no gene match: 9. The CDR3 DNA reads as TGTGCCAGCAGCCAAGATCGAGCCAGGGGACAGGGTGGCTACACCTTC. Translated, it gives CASSQDRARGQGGYTF. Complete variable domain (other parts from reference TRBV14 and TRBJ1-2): EAGVTQFPSHSVIEKGQTVTLRCDPISGHDNLYWYRRVMGKEIKFLLHFVKESKQDESGMPNNRFLAERTGGTYSTLKVQPAELEDSGVYFCASSQDRARGQGGYTFGSGTRLTVV.

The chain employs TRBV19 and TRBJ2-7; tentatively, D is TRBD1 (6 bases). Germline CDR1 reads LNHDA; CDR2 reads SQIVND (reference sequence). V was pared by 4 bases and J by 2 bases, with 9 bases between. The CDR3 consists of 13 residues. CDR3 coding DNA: TGTGCCAGTAGTAGGGGGCCTACCTACGAGCAGTACTTC. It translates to CASSRGPTYEQYF.

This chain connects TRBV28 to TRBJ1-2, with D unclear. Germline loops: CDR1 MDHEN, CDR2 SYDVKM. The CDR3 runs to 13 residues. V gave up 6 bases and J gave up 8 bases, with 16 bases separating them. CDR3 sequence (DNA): TGTGCCAGCAGGCTACCCCTAAATGGGGGCTACACCTTC. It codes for CASRLPLNGGYTF.

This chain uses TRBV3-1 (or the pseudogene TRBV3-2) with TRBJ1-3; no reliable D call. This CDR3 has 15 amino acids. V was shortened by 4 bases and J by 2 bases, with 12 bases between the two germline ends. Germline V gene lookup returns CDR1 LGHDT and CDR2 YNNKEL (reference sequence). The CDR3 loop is CASSPNLLAGNTIYF. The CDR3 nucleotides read TGTGCCAGCAGCCCCAATTTACTAGCTGGAAACACCATATATTTT.

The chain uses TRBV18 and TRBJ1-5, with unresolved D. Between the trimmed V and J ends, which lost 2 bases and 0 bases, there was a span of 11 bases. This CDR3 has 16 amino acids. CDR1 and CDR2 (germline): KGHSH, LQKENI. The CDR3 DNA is TGTGCCAGCTCACCATCCGGGCCAAATAGCAATCAGCCCCAGCATTTT. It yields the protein CASSPSGPNSNQPQHF.

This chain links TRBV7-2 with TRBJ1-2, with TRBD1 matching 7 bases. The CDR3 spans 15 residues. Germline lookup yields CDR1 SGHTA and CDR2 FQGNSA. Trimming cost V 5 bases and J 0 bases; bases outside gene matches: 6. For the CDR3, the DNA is TGTGCCAGCAGCCCTAGACAGGGACCTAACTATGGCTACACCTTC. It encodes CASSPRQGPNYGYTF.

CDR3 region: CASSLGTGDNNQPQHF. CDR3 nucleotides: TGTGCCAGCAGCCTCGGGACAGGGGATAACAATCAGCCCCAGCATTTT. This chain joins TRBV7-9 and TRBJ1-5; 10 nucleotides agree with TRBD1. CDR1 SEHNR and CDR2 FQNEAQ come from the germline V gene (reference sequence). The CDR3 extends over 16 amino acids. V gave up 5 bases and J gave up 3 bases; unmatched junction bases: 7.

The CDR3 nucleotides are TGCGCCAGCAGCTTGGAGGCCCACCAAGAGACCCAGTACTTC. Translating it yields CASSLEAHQETQYF. The gene calls are TRBV5-1 and TRBJ2-5; no clear D gene. This CDR3 comprises 14 residues. Trimming took off 0 bases at V and 0 bases at J, with 6 bases between the two ends. Germline V gene data show CDR1 as SGHRS and CDR2 as YFSETQ.